Below are 5 T cell receptor beta chains sequenced from a single sample in a study of T cell repertoires in cytomegalovirus infection. Their recognized antigens are unknown. TCRdb itself ran the reads through MiXCR, one entry per CDR3 protein. The table records 550,000 to 700,000 distinct CDR3 sequences, about 39% of them present only once. The sample consisted of cultured PBMCs, taken from culture after CMV antigen stimulation. Receptor source: a human donor in good health (CMV status not recorded). Some clones in this sample may be carry-over from other donors' samples.

This clonotype was picked up a small number of times. The chain couples TRBV7-2 to TRBJ1-1; D might be TRBD1 (5 bases). The CDR3 runs 14 residues. V shed 5 bases and J shed 1 base, with 11 bases lying between them. Germline CDR1 and CDR2: SGHTA and FQGNSA. The CDR3 is CASSPRGWNTEAFF. The CDR3 bases are TGTGCCAGCAGCCCACGGGGGTGGAACACTGAAGCTTTCTTT.

J is TRBJ2-6 and V is TRBV7-9; D tentatively reads TRBD1 or TRBD2 (5 bases each). This CDR3 has 15 amino acids. V was cut by 4 bases and J by 2 bases, with 9 bases left in between. Germline V gene sequence: CDR1 SEHNR, CDR2 FQNEAQ (reference sequence). The CDR3 region has the DNA TGTGCCAGCAGCTACCTGGGGGCTGGGGCCAACGTCCTGACTTTC. Its translation is CASSYLGAGANVLTF.

The chain uses TRBV14 and TRBJ1-1; TRBD1 matches at 9 bases. Trimming at V came to 4 bases and at J to 7 bases, leaving 7 bases not matched to a gene. The CDR3 runs 14 residues. Per germline, CDR1 SGHDN and CDR2 FVKESK. The CDR3 nucleotides read TGTGCCAGCAGCCCCGGGACAGGGTTGGGTGAAGCTTTCTTT. Encoded protein: CASSPGTGLGEAFF.

The chain recombines TRBV11-2 with TRBJ2-5; D ambiguous. The CDR3 length is 14 residues. The ends were cut back, 5 bases at V and 1 base at J, with 11 bases in the middle. Germline V CDR1 and CDR2: SGHAT, FQNNGV. CDR3 sequence: CASSPTVTQETQYF. The CDR3 DNA sequence: TGTGCCAGCAGCCCCACAGTTACCCAAGAGACCCAGTACTTC.

The rearrangement uses TRBV15 and TRBJ2-7; either TRBD1 or TRBD2 may fit D (5 bases each). This CDR3 has 15 residues. The germline V gene encodes CDR1 LNHNV and CDR2 YYDKDF (reference sequence). The germline V and J ends were trimmed by 1 base and 0 bases, with 10 bases remaining between them. CDR3 sequence reads: CATSRGAGTSYEQYF. CDR3 sequence (DNA): TGTGCCACCAGCAGAGGGGCAGGGACCTCCTACGAGCAGTACTTC.